This T cell receptor beta chain was retrieved from a study of blood T cell repertoires in COVID-19. Sequencing was performed with immunoSEQ multiplex PCR; in TCRdb, only in-frame clones are kept and a portion is missing. The table lists around 190,000 clones, around 79% of them singletons, with approximately 6% in the top ten. The CDR3 has 14 residues. The V end was cut by 6 bases, the J end by 6 bases, with 12 bases between. Looked up from germline, CDR1 is LNHDA and CDR2 is SQIVND (reference sequence). The TCR comes from a woman between 40 and 55 years old with COVID-19, enrolled during active disease. V usage is TRBV19 and J usage is TRBJ1-6, with D tentatively TRBD1 (5 bases). Source material: peripheral blood. In DNA, the CDR3 is TGTGCCAGTAGAATGCGCGGGGGTAATTCACCCCTCCACTTT. This sequence encodes CASRMRGGNSPLHF.